This TCR beta chain was found in a study of cytomegalovirus exposure and HLA in healthy donors. The PCR had 60 Vbeta and 13 Jbeta primers. Profiling relied on immunoSEQ multiplex PCR, and the TCRdb table lists in-frame clones only, not all of them. The data contain around 180,000 clones, 85% of them seen just once; the ten biggest clones take up 1%. Between the trimmed V and J ends, which lost 0 bases and 5 bases, there was a span of 7 bases. Germline values: CDR1 SGHVS, CDR2 FNYEAQ. The CDR3 has 14 residues. Study-level points and caveats: About 87% or about 30% of the time was how often most TCR beta V segments were productive, according to an earlier analysis. Judged likely to be a sequencing artifact was a cluster of highly shared sequence variants. Later work found most CMV-associated TCR beta chains apparently HLA-restricted. Some V segments could not be told apart, so they were left out, TRBV6-2 and TRBV6-3 among them.

Turning to this clone: No antigen is known for it.

The source of this sequence is a boy aged 2 to 10 in good health and CMV-seronegative. The material sequenced was PBMCs. V usage is TRBV7-6 and J usage is TRBJ2-2; perhaps TRBD1 as D (5 bases). CDR3 region: CASSLAQGTGELFF. The CDR3 DNA follows: TGTGCCAGCAGCTTAGCGCAGGGTACCGGGGAGCTGTTTTTT.